This is a list of T cell receptor beta chains from one sample in a study of blood T cell repertoires in COVID-19. The repertoire was sequenced with immunoSEQ multiplex PCR; TCRdb's copy has only in-frame clones and lacks some. The sample comprises about 220,000 clones, roughly 84% of which are singletons, and roughly 3% rests with the top ten. Source material: peripheral blood. The receptor source for this set is a woman in her twenties or thirties who had recovered from COVID-19. Both conserved end residues are part of each CDR3. The D gene is left open where the match is weak. Expanded clones get a size class; other rows say once, few or many, or leave the size out.

V gene	clone size	D gene	J gene	CDR3 protein	CDR3 DNA
TRBV9	-	-	TRBJ1-3	CASSVGGGTYSGNTIYF	TGTGCCAGCAGCGTAGGGGGAGGGACCTACTCTGGAAACACCATATATTTT
TRBV20-1	-	TRBD2	TRBJ2-2	CSASMASGRMRGANTGELFF	TGCAGTGCTAGTATGGCTAGCGGGAGGATGAGGGGGGCGAACACCGGGGAGCTGTTTTTT
TRBV3-1/TRBV3-2	-	-	TRBJ2-7	CASSRPVPVADRQKITYEQYF	TGTGCCAGCAGCCGACCGGTCCCCGTGGCGGATCGACAGAAAATTACCTACGAGCAGTACTTC
TRBV27	-	TRBD1	TRBJ1-1	CASAPRGRGTEAFF	TGTGCCAGCGCACCCAGGGGGCGAGGTACTGAAGCTTTCTTT
TRBV28	once	TRBD2	TRBJ2-1	CASHLSGSANEQFF	TGTGCCAGCCACCTCAGCGGGAGCGCGAATGAGCAGTTCTTC
TRBV25-1	-	-	TRBJ2-1	CASSEYGSEAYNEQFF	TGTGCCAGCAGTGAATATGGCAGCGAAGCCTACAATGAGCAGTTCTTC
TRBV23-1	-	-	TRBJ2-7	CASSHSHRAVYEQYF	TGCGCCAGCAGTCACTCACACAGGGCCGTATACGAGCAGTACTTC
TRBV9	-	-	TRBJ1-2	CASSPSMKAFKGDPYGYTF	TGTGCCAGCAGCCCTAGTATGAAGGCGTTTAAGGGGGACCCATATGGCTACACCTTC
TRBV11-2	-	TRBD1	TRBJ1-1	CASTLTGTGGHGVQAFF	TGTGCCAGCACCCTGACCGGGACAGGGGGCCATGGAGTCCAAGCTTTCTTT
TRBV6-8	-	TRBD2	TRBJ2-5	CASSRTSDEETQYF	TGTGCCAGCAGCCGGACTAGCGATGAAGAGACCCAGTACTTC
TRBV18	-	TRBD1	TRBJ1-1	CASSPPTGGLTEAFF	TGTGCCAGCTCACCACCCACAGGGGGGTTGACTGAAGCTTTCTTT
TRBV25-1	-	TRBD2	TRBJ2-3	CASRAGESDTQYF	TGTGCCAGCAGAGCGGGAGAATCAGATACGCAGTATTTT
TRBV7-6	-	TRBD2	TRBJ2-1	CASSLELADLSYNEQFF	TGTGCCAGCAGCTTAGAACTAGCGGACCTCTCCTACAATGAGCAGTTCTTC
TRBV9	-	TRBD1	TRBJ1-6	CASSVAGTDNSPLHF	TGTGCCAGCAGCGTAGCTGGGACAGATAATTCACCCCTCCACTTT
TRBV27	-	-	TRBJ1-2	CASSLSPRNYGYTF	TGTGCCAGCAGTTTATCACCGCGGAACTATGGCTACACCTTC
TRBV5-1	once	-	TRBJ1-2	CASSLLAGSNYGYTF	TGCGCCAGCAGCCTATTAGCCGGGTCTAACTATGGCTACACCTTC
TRBV5-1	-	TRBD1	TRBJ2-5	CASSQDRGDETQYF	TGCGCCAGCAGCCAGGACAGGGGAGATGAGACCCAGTACTTC
TRBV5-5	-	TRBD1	TRBJ2-7	CASSSITTGYHYEQYF	TGTGCCAGCAGCTCGATAACGACAGGGTATCACTACGAGCAGTACTTC
TRBV5-1	once	TRBD2	TRBJ2-3	CASSPGLAGGDTQYF	TGCGCCAGCAGCCCGGGACTAGCGGGAGGCGATACGCAGTATTTT
TRBV7-9	-	-	TRBJ2-2	CASSPGVTGELFF	TGTGCCAGCAGCCCCGGGGTCACCGGGGAGCTGTTTTTT
TRBV28	-	TRBD1	TRBJ2-7	CASSLTGTGAYEQYF	TGTGCCAGCAGTTTAACCGGGACAGGGGCCTACGAGCAGTACTTC
TRBV6-5	-	-	TRBJ1-5	CASSPTGSPNQPQHF	TGTGCCAGCAGCCCAACAGGGTCCCCCAATCAGCCCCAGCATTTT
TRBV3-1/TRBV3-2	-	TRBD1	TRBJ2-4	CASSHVDRVINIQYF	TGTGCCAGCAGCCATGTAGACAGGGTGATCAACATTCAGTACTTC
TRBV29-1	-	-	TRBJ2-1	CSVGEGLEQFF	TGCAGCGTTGGAGAGGGGCTTGAGCAGTTCTTC
TRBV4-2	-	TRBD2	TRBJ2-5	CASSQDTNGGETQYF	TGTGCCAGCAGCCAAGATACGAACGGGGGGGAGACCCAGTACTTC
TRBV27	-	-	TRBJ2-5	CASSFALGTIETQYF	TGTGCCAGCAGTTTCGCCCTAGGGACAATAGAGACCCAGTACTTC
TRBV30	-	-	TRBJ1-2	CAWSSGVPSYGYTF	TGTGCCTGGTCGTCAGGGGTTCCAAGCTATGGCTACACCTTC
TRBV13	-	-	TRBJ2-1	CASSLGVDNEQFF	TGTGCCAGCAGCTTAGGCGTCGACAATGAGCAGTTCTTC
TRBV6-5	once	TRBD2	TRBJ2-5	CASTLAGVETQYF	TGTGCCAGCACGCTAGCGGGAGTTGAGACCCAGTACTTC
TRBV10-2	few	TRBD1	TRBJ1-4	CASSNRDSVNEKLFF	TGCGCCAGCAGTAACCGGGACAGCGTTAATGAAAAACTGTTTTTT
TRBV2	-	TRBD1	TRBJ2-5	CASSEGPDRGRIRETQYF	TGTGCCAGCAGTGAAGGACCGGACAGGGGGCGAATCCGAGAGACCCAGTACTTC
TRBV11-2	-	-	TRBJ2-7	CASSADLTAYSYEQYF	TGTGCCAGCAGCGCAGACCTGACAGCTTACTCCTACGAGCAGTACTTC
TRBV28	few	TRBD1	TRBJ1-2	CASSLGAGQGYGGYTF	TGTGCCAGCAGTTTGGGGGCGGGACAGGGCTATGGTGGCTACACCTTC
TRBV9	-	TRBD2	TRBJ2-7	CASSPGGLAVSYEQYF	TGTGCCAGCAGCCCCGGCGGGCTAGCGGTCTCCTACGAGCAGTACTTC
TRBV30	-	TRBD1	TRBJ1-6	CAWSGTGQSDRAIYNSPLHF	TGTGCCTGGAGTGGGACGGGACAGTCTGACCGAGCCATCTATAATTCACCCCTCCACTTT
TRBV6-5	-	TRBD1	TRBJ1-4	CASSRDRQVEKLFF	TGTGCCAGCAGTAGGGACAGGCAGGTTGAAAAACTGTTTTTT
TRBV7-2	-	TRBD2	TRBJ2-2	CASSDGLATGELFF	TGTGCCAGCAGCGACGGACTAGCGACCGGGGAGCTGTTTTTT